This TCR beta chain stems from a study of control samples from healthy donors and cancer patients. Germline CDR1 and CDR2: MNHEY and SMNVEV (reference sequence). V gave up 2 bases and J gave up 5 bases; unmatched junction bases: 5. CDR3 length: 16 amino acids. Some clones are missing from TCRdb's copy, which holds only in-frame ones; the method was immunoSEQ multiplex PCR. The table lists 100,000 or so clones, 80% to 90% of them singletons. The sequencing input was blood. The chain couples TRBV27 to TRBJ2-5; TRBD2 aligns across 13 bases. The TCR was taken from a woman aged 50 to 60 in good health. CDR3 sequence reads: CASSLGPGLAGETQYF. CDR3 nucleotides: TGTGCCAGCAGTTTAGGGCCGGGACTAGCGGGGGAGACCCAGTACTTC.